This T cell receptor beta chain was identified during a study of PD-1 blockade in classical Hodgkin lymphoma. Overall study: It was nivolumab at 3 mg/kg, given intravenously every 2 weeks, that patients received. Findings of the study overall: Prior to therapy, complete responders displayed diversity much like that of newly diagnosed patients. While CD8+ TCR diversity did not rise significantly by C4D1, CD4+ TCR diversity did. It was reported that newly diagnosed patients had less baseline TCR diversity than healthy donors.

Repertoires were generated with immunoSEQ multiplex PCR, while TCRdb's copy carries only in-frame clones and drops some. Of over 30,000 clones listed, 75% to 95% are singletons. Per germline, CDR1 SGHTA and CDR2 FQGTGA. The CDR3 is 18 amino acids. Trimming stripped 4 bases from V and 7 bases from J, with 26 bases between. All patients relapsed after autologous stem cell transplantation, and brentuximab vedotin exposure varied. Magnetic negative selection purified CD4+ T cells from thawed PBMCs. About this clone: Its specificity is unknown.

This chain uses TRBV7-3 with TRBJ2-1; a weak D match, TRBD2 (6 bases). The sample was CD4+ T cells from blood, taken at baseline. This sequence originates from a human donor with classical Hodgkin lymphoma. The CDR3 loop reads CASSSHTGARGPVNEQFF. CDR3 DNA sequence: TGTGCCAGCAGCTCCCATACGGGAGCACGGGGTCCGGTGAATGAGCAGTTCTTC.